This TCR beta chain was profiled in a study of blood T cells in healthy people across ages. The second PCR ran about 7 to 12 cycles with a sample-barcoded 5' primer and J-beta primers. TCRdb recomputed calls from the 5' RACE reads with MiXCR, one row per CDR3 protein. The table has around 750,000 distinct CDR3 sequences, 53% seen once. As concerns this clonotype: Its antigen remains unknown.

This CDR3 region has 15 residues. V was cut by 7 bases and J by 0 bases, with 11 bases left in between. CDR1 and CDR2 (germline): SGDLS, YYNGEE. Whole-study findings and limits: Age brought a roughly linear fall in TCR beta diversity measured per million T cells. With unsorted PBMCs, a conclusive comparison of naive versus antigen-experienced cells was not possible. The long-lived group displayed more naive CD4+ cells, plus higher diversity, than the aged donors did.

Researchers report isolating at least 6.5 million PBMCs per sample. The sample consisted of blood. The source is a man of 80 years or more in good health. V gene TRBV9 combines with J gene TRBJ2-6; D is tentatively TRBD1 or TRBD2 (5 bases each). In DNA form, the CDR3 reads TGTGCCAGCGAACGGGGCCACTCTGGGGCCAACGTCCTGACTTTC. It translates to CASERGHSGANVLTF.